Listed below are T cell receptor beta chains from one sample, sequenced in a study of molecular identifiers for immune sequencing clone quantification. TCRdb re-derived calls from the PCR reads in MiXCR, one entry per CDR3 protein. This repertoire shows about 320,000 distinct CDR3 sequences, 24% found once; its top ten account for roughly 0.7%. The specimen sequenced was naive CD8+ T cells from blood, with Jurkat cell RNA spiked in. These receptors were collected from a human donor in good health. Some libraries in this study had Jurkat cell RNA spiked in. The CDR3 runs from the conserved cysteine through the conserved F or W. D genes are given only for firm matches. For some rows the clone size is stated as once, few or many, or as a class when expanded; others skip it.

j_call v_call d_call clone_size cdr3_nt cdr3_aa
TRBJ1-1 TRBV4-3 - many TGCGCCAGCAGCCAAGATAGGTCCAGAAACACTGAAGCTTTCTTT CASSQDRSRNTEAFF
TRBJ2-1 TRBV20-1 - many TGCAGTGCGCCAACCCCGGCAGGGTACTGGAATGAGCAGTTCTTC CSAPTPAGYWNEQFF
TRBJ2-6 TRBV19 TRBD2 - TGTGCCAGTGGAAGGGGAGGGATGGCTGGGGCCAACGTCCTGACTTTC CASGRGGMAGANVLTF
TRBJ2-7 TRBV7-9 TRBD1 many TGTGCCAGCAGCGACCGGGACAGGGCTTACGAGCAGTACTTC CASSDRDRAYEQYF
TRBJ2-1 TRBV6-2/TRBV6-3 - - TGTGCCAGCAGTCCCTATGGGGGTAATGAGCAGTTCTTC CASSPYGGNEQFF
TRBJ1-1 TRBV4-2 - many TGTGCCAGCAGCCAAGACAGGGAAGCTTTCTTT CASSQDREAFF
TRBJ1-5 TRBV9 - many TGTGCCATTCTGAGGGGACCCAATCAGCCCCAGCATTTT CAILRGPNQPQHF
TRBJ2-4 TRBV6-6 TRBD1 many TGTGCCAGCCTAACAGGGGATAACAACATTCAGTACTTC CASLTGDNNIQYF
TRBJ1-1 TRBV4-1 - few TGCGCCAGCAGCCAAGGACAGGCCACTGAAGCTTTCTTT CASSQGQATEAFF
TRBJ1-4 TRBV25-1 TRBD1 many TGTGCCAGCAGTGAATCCCGAGGACAGGGGGAGAATGAAAAACTGTTTTTT CASSESRGQGENEKLFF
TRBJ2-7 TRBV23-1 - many TGCGCCAGCAGTCATTCCGACATCTCCTGCTCCTACGAGCAGTACTTC CASSHSDISCSYEQYF
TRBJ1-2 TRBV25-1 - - TGTGCCAGCAGGCCCGGGGGCGGTAACTATGGCTACACCTTC CASRPGGGNYGYTF
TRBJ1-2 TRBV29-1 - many TGCAGCGTTGCACAAGGGGAGCCTCACTTC CSVAQGEPHF
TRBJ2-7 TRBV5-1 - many TGCGCCAGCAGTAACTGGGCAGGTTACGACGAGCAGTACTTC CASSNWAGYDEQYF
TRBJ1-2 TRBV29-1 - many TGCAGCGTTGAACCCGGACAGAACAAACCCGATGGCTACACCTTC CSVEPGQNKPDGYTF
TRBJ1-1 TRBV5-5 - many TGTGCCAGCAGCTTACACCCCACTCTCCGCCTGGGCGACACTGAAGCTTTCTTT CASSLHPTLRLGDTEAFF
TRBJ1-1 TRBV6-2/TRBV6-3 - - TGTGCCAGCAGTCTGGACTTGGGGGCAAGGACTGAAGCTTTCTTT CASSLDLGARTEAFF
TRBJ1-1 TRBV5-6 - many TGTGCCAGCAGCTTGGGGAAAGTGAGAACGGGGAACACTGAAGCTTTCTTT CASSLGKVRTGNTEAFF
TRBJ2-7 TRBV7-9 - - TGTGCCAGCAGCCCCTCTACCGGGGTAATGTACGAGCAGTACTTC CASSPSTGVMYEQYF
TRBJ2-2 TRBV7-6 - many TGTGCCAGCAGCTTAGCGGGACAATACACCGGGGAGCTGTTTTTT CASSLAGQYTGELFF
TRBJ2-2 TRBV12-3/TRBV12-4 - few TGTGCCAGCACCGTGAGGGCTACGAACACCGGGGAGCTGTTTTTT CASTVRATNTGELFF
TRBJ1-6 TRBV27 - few TGTGCCAGCAGTCCACTTCCCCCGGAGGATAATTCACCCCTCCACTTT CASSPLPPEDNSPLHF
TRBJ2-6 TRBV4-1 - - TGCGCCAGCAGCCCGGGCCCACTTCACTCTGGGGCCAACGTCCTGACTTTC CASSPGPLHSGANVLTF
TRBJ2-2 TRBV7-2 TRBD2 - TGTGCCAGCAGCTTGACTAGCGGAAACACCGGGGAGCTGTTTTTT CASSLTSGNTGELFF
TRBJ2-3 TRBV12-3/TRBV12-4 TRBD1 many TGTGCCAGCAGGGGCCCGGGACAGGGGACAGATACGCAGTATTTT CASRGPGQGTDTQYF
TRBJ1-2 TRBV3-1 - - TGTGCCAGCAGCCAAAGATCTCAAAACATCTATGGCTACACCTTC CASSQRSQNIYGYTF
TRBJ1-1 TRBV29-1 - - TGCAGCGTTGAACCAACAGACAGGAACACTGAAGCTTTCTTT CSVEPTDRNTEAFF
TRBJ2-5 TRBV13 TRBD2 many TGTGCCAGCAGCTACGCAAGCGGGGGCGAACAAGAGACCCAGTACTTC CASSYASGGEQETQYF
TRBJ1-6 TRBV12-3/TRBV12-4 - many TGTGCCAGCAGTTTAGAAGTGTTGGAGGGTACGGGATCACCCCTCCACTTT CASSLEVLEGTGSPLHF
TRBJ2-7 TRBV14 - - TGTGCCAGCAGCCCCGCCCCACCGGGGGCGCAGTACTTC CASSPAPPGAQYF
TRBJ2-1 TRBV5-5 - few TGTGCCAGCAGCCAAACTCACAGGGCCTCCTACAATGAGCAGTTCTTC CASSQTHRASYNEQFF
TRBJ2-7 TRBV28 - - TGTGCCAGCAGTATCGAGCCCGAGACGGGTTCCTACGAGCAGTACTTC CASSIEPETGSYEQYF
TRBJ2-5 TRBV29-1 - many TGCAGCGTTGATAAGGGGCTGGAGACCCAGTACTTC CSVDKGLETQYF
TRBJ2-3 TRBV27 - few TGTGCCAGCAGTATCACTGGCACAGATACGCAGTATTTT CASSITGTDTQYF
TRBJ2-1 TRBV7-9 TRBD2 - TGTGCCAGCAGCCTTACCTCCGGGACTAGCGGGGGTCGGTCCTACAATGAGCAGTTCTTC CASSLTSGTSGGRSYNEQFF
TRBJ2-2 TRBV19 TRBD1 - TGTGCCAGTAGTATAGATTCCGTCATCCGCCCAGGGGGCGCGCCCACCGGGGAGCTGTTTTTT CASSIDSVIRPGGAPTGELFF
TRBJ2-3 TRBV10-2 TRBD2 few TGCGCCAGCCGAATTAGCGGGGGGGCCCCAGATACGCAGTATTTT CASRISGGAPDTQYF
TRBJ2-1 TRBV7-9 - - TGTGCCAGCAGCCTTCAGAGACAGTTTTTACGGTTC CASSLQRQFLRF
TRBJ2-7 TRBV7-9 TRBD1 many TGTGCCAGCAGCGCTCGGACAGGGAGAATCAACGAGCAGTACTTC CASSARTGRINEQYF